The entry below describes one T cell receptor (beta chain). Its antigen is unknown. No per-base quality is available; no much larger clone lies one base away. Using the deep immunoSEQ assay, multiplex PCR amplified TCR CDR3 regions from genomic DNA. Extracted genomic DNA from each cell subset was distributed evenly across all wells of several immunoSEQ 96-well plates, and each plate was treated as a replicate. For sorted subsets, each replicate PCR was loaded with approximately 0.2 ug genomic DNA, equivalent to 25,000 to 35,000 T cell genomes. Purified libraries were measured with a Qubit 3.0 fluorometer, size-checked on a Bioanalyzer 2100, and measured again with the KAPA Library Quantification kit. Each immunoSEQ 96-well plate was sequenced on its own single-read 150-cycle Illumina NextSeq 550 flow cell. The authors' analysis ran thus. Because the immunoSEQ output held only junctional sequences and lacked quality scores, the filtering could not match the filtering applied to full-length reads. Sequences were annotated with PyIR, a Python wrapper for IgBLAST v1.9, and V/J genes and CDR3 were assigned using IMGT germline references. Reads were removed for weak V/J assignments (E-value above 1e-6), missing CDR3, stop codons, out-of-frame junctions, or ambiguous translated residues. V3J clonotypes were defined by identical inferred V gene, J gene, and CDR3 amino acid sequence. Percentage overlap between repertoires was calculated by dividing the number of shared unique clonotypes by the size of the smaller repertoire. Richness of each repertoire was evaluated using RTK rarefaction, the Chao1 estimator, and Recon v2.1 estimates of unobserved clonotypes. Generation probabilities were computed with OLGA for all TCRbeta clonotypes obtained by the gDNA method from a few donors. TCRdb holds this immuneACCESS table with in-frame rearrangements only. Some clones are missing; in checked studies, unresolved V genes explain under half, and the rest has no known cause. The V and J calls and clone size were taken over from that table, and D and trimming were inferred from the DNA. The sample records some 1.1 million clones, roughly 80% of which are singletons. 0.89% of the sample belongs to the ten largest clones.

The donors were healthy, HIV-negative adults who had no recently reported acute infections or vaccinations. Only Caucasian adults living in Nashville, Tennessee, USA were represented among the donors. Magnetic negative selection was used to enrich CD4+ T cells, after which naive cells were positively selected on CD45RA and the negative fraction became the memory subset. Blood was obtained by leukapheresis, after which PBMCs were separated by Ficoll-Histopaque density gradient centrifugation and cryopreserved in liquid nitrogen vapor phase. Analytical flow cytometry was used to check the purity and quantity of each magnetically sorted T cell population. Genomic DNA was isolated from each sorted fraction and quantified by UV absorbance on a Nanodrop 2000c. This entry belongs to a study of shared clonotypes between healthy human individuals (TCRdb year 2020). Background on the whole study: A few men and two women, aged 18 to 49 years, made up the cohort. For each donor, three plates each were used for CD4 naive and CD4 memory, two plates were used for CD8 naive, and one plate was used for CD8 memory. Blood TCR repertoires of roughly five healthy adults were deeply sequenced to estimate repertoire size and the extent of clonotype sharing between individuals. Different laboratories and diverse techniques were used to prepare libraries and sequence TCR repertoires, to increase sequencing depth and limit assay-specific biases. Per donor, leukapheresis produced somewhere between about 0.94 and 9 billion PBMCs. General conclusions and limits of the study: Estimated clonotype richness was generally larger for naive than for memory subsets. Pairwise subsampling indicated that sequencing depth was expected to affect the degree of clonotype sharing among donors. Roughly 5% of naive CD4, more than 3% of naive CD8, 2.3% of memory CD4, and over 0.35% of memory CD8 clonotypes were shared across a few donors. Sampling was restricted to blood, and TCR repertoires in tissues likely differ from the TCR repertoires found in blood. Because the study included a small number of donors, the genetic and exposure-history diversity represented was limited. Higher generation probabilities were observed for clonotypes shared by all four sorted-subset donors than for non-shared clonotypes. Rarefaction of sorted-subset datasets indicated incomplete sequencing despite the large sequencing depth.

The origin of this receptor is a man between 18 and 35 years old in good health. Some clones in this sample may be carry-over from other donors' samples. The material sequenced was memory CD4+ T cells from PBMCs. The sample's cell subset or site label, decoded: CD45RA-negative fraction.

The base sequence is TGCAGCGTTGGGGTGGGCGAGAAGTATGGCTACACCTTC. This gives the protein CSVGVGEKYGYTF. The chain is made from TRBV29-1 and TRBJ1-2; the D gene is not confidently resolved. V drops 4 bases and J drops 5 bases, leaving 14 bases in between. The CDR3 numbers 13 residues from cysteine through phenylalanine. CDR3 DNA is the only sequence kept; it has 39 bases, read in frame from the first base. Taken from the germline V gene, the CDR1 and CDR2 loops are SQVTM and ANQGSEA.